The clone carrying this TCR beta chain was detected ten times or more. Antigen specificity is unknown. CDR3 size: 13 residues. With 8 bases clipped from V and 9 bases from J, the junction kept 8 bases outside the gene matches. Germline CDR1 SNHLY, CDR2 FYNNEI. Single TCR cDNA molecules each had their own unique molecular identifier. TCRdb itself ran the 5' RACE reads through MiXCR, one entry per CDR3 protein. Altogether 15,000 to 20,000 distinct CDR3 sequences are present, about a fifth being singletons, with the ten largest covering about a fifth. This sample was included in a study of spatial heterogeneity in lung cancer. Overall study context: Raw reads contained each unique TCR and UMI combination more than ten times on average. Study observations and caveats: Blood contained ubiquitous expanded tumor TCRs more at resection than at follow-up.

Stated time point: sample taken at primary tumor resection. Extraction of whole RNA from tumor, nontumor lung or frozen PBMC preceded unsorted sequencing. Patients with untreated early-stage non-small cell lung cancer, numbering 72, were the donors. Sequences were derived from PBMCs, sampled at surgery. The receptor comes from a female donor with early-stage non-small cell lung cancer. The V call is TRBV2, the J call TRBJ1-1; 11 nucleotides line up with TRBD1. CDR3 loop: CASDAGQGAKAFF. As DNA, the CDR3 is TGTGCCAGCGATGCTGGACAGGGGGCTAAAGCTTTCTTT.